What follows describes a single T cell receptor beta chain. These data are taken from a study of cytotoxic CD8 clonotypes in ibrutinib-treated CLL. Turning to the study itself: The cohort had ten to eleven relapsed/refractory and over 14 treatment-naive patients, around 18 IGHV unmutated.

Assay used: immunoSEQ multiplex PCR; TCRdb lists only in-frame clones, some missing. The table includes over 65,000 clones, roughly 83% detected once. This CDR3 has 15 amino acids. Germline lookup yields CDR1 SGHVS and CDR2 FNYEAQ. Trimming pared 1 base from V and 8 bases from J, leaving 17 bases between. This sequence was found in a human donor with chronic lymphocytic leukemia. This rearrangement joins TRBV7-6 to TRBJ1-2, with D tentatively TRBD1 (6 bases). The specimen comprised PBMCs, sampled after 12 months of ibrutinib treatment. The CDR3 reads CASSLGGGGLGGYTF. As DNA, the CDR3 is TGTGCCAGCAGCTTAGGAGGAGGGGGGCTGGGAGGCTACACCTTC.